This is a list of T cell receptor beta chains from one sample in a study of OX40 agonist ivuxolimab in advanced cancers. Produced via immunoSEQ multiplex PCR; TCRdb's table is partial and in-frame only. This table holds approximately 66,000 clones, roughly 85% found once. The specimen comprised CD4+ or CD8+ T cells sorted from blood, sampled in a trial of the OX40 agonist ivuxolimab. The receptors come from an adult with an advanced solid tumor such as melanoma, head and neck, liver or kidney cancer. CDR3s include the opening cysteine and the closing phenylalanine or tryptophan. Fields, in order: J gene, clone size, V gene, D gene, CDR3 protein, CDR3 DNA. D genes are given only for firm matches. A clone size is listed for some rows: how often the clone was seen (once, few, many), or a class if it is expanded.

TRBJ2-2	NA	TRBV7-6	TRBD1	CASSPGTENTGELFF	TGTGCCAGCAGCCCCGGGACAGAGAACACCGGGGAGCTGTTTTTT
TRBJ1-5	NA	TRBV19	NA	CASSQDGLSNQPQHF	TGTGCCAGTAGCCAGGACGGACTTAGCAATCAGCCCCAGCATTTT
TRBJ2-7	NA	TRBV29-1	NA	CSVADNEQYF	TGCAGCGTTGCCGATAACGAGCAGTACTTC
TRBJ1-4	NA	TRBV7-2	NA	CASSLGGTSEKLFF	TGTGCCAGCAGCTTAGGTGGGACATCAGAAAAACTGTTTTTT
TRBJ1-4	NA	TRBV28	NA	CASSWGDATNEKLFF	TGTGCCAGCAGTTGGGGGGATGCAACTAATGAAAAACTGTTTTTT
TRBJ2-5	NA	TRBV4-3	NA	CASSQRLFSEGETQYF	TGCGCCAGCAGCCAGAGACTTTTTAGCGAGGGAGAGACCCAGTACTTC
TRBJ2-2	NA	TRBV7-9	NA	CASSSASDAGELFF	TGTGCCAGCAGCTCCGCTAGCGACGCCGGGGAGCTGTTTTTT
TRBJ2-1	once	TRBV11-2	NA	CASSLQGGEQFF	TGTGCCAGCAGCTTACAGGGGGGTGAGCAGTTCTTC
TRBJ1-6	NA	TRBV5-1	TRBD1	CASRPGQGQSPLHF	TGCGCCAGCCGCCCGGGACAGGGCCAATCACCCCTCCACTTT
TRBJ2-7	NA	TRBV9	TRBD2	CASSAAIGEGSYEQYF	TGTGCCAGCAGCGCAGCGATTGGGGAGGGGTCCTACGAGCAGTACTTC
TRBJ1-4	NA	TRBV11-2	NA	CASSLGRGFANEKLFF	TGTGCCAGCAGCTTGGGCAGGGGATTTGCTAATGAAAAACTGTTTTTT
TRBJ2-5	NA	TRBV21-1	NA	CASSKRAGVQETQYF	TGTGCCAGCAGCAAACGGGCAGGGGTCCAAGAGACCCAGTACTTC
TRBJ1-1	NA	TRBV7-2	TRBD1	CASSMDRDRTEAFF	TGTGCCAGCAGTATGGACAGGGACAGAACTGAAGCTTTCTTT
TRBJ2-4	NA	TRBV7-2	NA	CASSVAGTAGLENIQYF	TGTGCCAGCAGCGTGGCCGGGACAGCGGGACTAGAAAACATTCAGTACTTC
TRBJ1-2	NA	TRBV28	TRBD1	CASRQGGQVYGYTF	TGTGCCAGCAGACAAGGGGGACAGGTGTATGGCTACACCTTC
TRBJ1-1	NA	TRBV5-1	TRBD1	CASSLGVGGRTEAFF	TGCGCCAGCAGCTTGGGTGTAGGGGGCCGCACTGAAGCTTTCTTT